This T cell receptor beta chain was recorded in a study of cytotoxic CD8 clonotypes in ibrutinib-treated CLL. Trimming removed 1 base from V and 0 bases from J, with 9 bases in between. The CDR3 extends over 16 amino acids. Germline loops: CDR1 SGHVS, CDR2 FQNEAQ. TCRdb keeps only in-frame clones here, not all; method: immunoSEQ multiplex PCR. The data show about 130,000 clones, about 80% seen once. Sequenced material: PBMCs, taken after 12 months of ibrutinib treatment. This chain uses TRBV7-8 with TRBJ2-2, with D perhaps matching TRBD1 or TRBD2 (5 bases each). The clonotype was recovered from a human donor with chronic lymphocytic leukemia. The CDR3: CASSLVGAANTGELFF. CDR3 DNA: TGTGCCAGCAGCTTAGTCGGGGCGGCGAACACCGGGGAGCTGTTTTTT.